Sequencing of this T cell receptor beta chain was carried out in a study of CD8 T cells in Susac syndrome. General study findings and limits: Only a relatively small number of individuals were included in the TCR sequencing and HLA analysis.

An input of about 0.5 to 1 ug of RNA was subjected to reverse transcription using random hexamers. A multiplex approach, immunoSEQ multiplex PCR, amplified TCR beta CDR3 across 54 Vbeta and 13 Jbeta. TCRdb re-called the immunoSEQ multiplex PCR reads with MiXCR, one entry per CDR3 protein. The sample yields some 160,000 distinct CDR3 sequences, 90% to 95% seen once. The CDR3 contains 15 residues. The V gene's germline CDR1 is SNHLY and CDR2 FYNNEI. V lost 1 base to trimming and J lost 4 bases, with 11 bases between them. The controls were healthy donors who were matched for age and sex. It was negative isolation that provided the CD8+ and CD4+ T cells, whereas TEMRA cells were enriched by FACS. Comment on this clonotype: Its antigen is unknown.

The V and J genes are TRBV2 and TRBJ1-5, with TRBD1 as a possible D gene (5 bases). The origin of this receptor is a human donor in good health. The source material was CD4+ T cells from PBMCs. The CDR3 protein is CASSEGDRRNQPQHF. The CDR3 region has the DNA TGTGCCAGCAGTGAAGGAGACAGACGGAATCAGCCCCAGCATTTT.